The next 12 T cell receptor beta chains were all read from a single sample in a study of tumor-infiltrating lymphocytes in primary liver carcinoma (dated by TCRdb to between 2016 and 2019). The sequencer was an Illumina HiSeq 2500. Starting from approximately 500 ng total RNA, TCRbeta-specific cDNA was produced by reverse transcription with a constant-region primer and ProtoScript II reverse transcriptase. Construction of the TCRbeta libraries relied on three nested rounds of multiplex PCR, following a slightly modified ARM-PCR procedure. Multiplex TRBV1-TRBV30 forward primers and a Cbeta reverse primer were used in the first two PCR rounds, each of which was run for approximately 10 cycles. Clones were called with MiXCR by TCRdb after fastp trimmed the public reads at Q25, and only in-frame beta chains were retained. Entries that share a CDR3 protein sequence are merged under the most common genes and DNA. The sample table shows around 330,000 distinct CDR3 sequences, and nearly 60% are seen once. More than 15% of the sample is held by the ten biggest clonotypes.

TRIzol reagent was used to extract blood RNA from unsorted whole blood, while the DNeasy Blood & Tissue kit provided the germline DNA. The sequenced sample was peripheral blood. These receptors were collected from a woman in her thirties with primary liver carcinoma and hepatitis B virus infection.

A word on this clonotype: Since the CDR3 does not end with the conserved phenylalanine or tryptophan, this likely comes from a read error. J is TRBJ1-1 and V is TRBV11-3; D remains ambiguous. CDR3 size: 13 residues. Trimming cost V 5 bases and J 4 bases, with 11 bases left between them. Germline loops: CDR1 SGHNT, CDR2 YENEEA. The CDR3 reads CASSAGRTTEAFL. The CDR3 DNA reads TGTGCCAGCAGCGCGGGCAGGACCACTGAAGCTTTCTTA.

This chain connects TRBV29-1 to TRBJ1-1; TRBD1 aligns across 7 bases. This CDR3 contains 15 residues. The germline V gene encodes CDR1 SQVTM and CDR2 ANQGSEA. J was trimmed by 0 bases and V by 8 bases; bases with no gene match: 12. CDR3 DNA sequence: TGCAGCTCGGCCGGGACAGAGTACATGAACACTGAAGCTTTCTTT. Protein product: CSSAGTEYMNTEAFF.

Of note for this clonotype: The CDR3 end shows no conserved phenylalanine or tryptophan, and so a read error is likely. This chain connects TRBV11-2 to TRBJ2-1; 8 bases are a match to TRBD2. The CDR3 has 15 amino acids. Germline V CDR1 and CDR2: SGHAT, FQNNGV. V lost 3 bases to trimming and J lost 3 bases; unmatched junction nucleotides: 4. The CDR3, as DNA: TGTGCCAGCAGCTTTAGCGGGAAGGTCTACAATGAGCAGTTCTCC. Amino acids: CASSFSGKVYNEQFS.

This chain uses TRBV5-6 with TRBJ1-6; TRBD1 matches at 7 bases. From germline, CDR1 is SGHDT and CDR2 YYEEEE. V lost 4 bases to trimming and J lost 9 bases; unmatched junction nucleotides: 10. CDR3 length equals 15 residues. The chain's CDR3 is CASSRRQGAGSPLHF. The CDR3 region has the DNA TGTGCCAGCAGCCGGAGACAGGGAGCGGGTTCACCCCTCCACTTT.

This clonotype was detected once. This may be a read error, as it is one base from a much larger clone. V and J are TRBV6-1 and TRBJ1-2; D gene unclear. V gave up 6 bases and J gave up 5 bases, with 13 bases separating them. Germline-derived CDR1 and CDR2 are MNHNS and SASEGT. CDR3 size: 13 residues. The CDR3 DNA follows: TGTGCCAGCAGAGTGGATCCGGGATATGGCTACACCTTC. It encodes CASRVDPGYGYTF.

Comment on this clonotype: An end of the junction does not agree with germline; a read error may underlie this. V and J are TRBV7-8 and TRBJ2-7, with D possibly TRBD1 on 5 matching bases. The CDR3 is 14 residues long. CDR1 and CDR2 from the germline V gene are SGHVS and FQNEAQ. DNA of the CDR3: TGTGCCAGCAGCCCCCAGGACATGGTCTACGAGCACTACTTC. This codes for CASSPQDMVYEHYF.

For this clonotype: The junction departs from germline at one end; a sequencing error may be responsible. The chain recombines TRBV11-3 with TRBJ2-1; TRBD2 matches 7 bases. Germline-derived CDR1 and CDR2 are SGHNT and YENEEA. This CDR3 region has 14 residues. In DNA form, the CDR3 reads TGTGCCAGCAGCCCCGGGGGGTCCTACAATGAGCAGTCCTTC. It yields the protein CASSPGGSYNEQSF. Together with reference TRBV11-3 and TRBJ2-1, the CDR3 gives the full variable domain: EAGVVQSPRYKIIEKKQPVAFWCNPISGHNTLYWYLQNLGQGPELLIRYENEEAVDDSQLPKDRFSAERLKGVDSTLKIQPAELGDSAVYLCASSPGGSYNEQSFGPGTRLTVL.

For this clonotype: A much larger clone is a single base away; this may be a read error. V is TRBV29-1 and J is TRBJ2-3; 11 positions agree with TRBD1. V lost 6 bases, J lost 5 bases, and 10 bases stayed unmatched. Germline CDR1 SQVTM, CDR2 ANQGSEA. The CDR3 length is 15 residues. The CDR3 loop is CSVAVGQGARDTQYF. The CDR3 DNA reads TGCAGCGTGGCCGTAGGACAGGGGGCGAGAGATACGCAGTATTTT.

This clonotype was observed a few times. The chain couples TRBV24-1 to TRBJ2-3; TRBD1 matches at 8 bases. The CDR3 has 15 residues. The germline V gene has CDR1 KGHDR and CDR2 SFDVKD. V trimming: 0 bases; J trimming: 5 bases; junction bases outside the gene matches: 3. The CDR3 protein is CATSDLQGARDTQYF. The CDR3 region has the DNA TGTGCCACCAGTGATTTGCAGGGGGCAAGAGATACGCAGTATTTT.

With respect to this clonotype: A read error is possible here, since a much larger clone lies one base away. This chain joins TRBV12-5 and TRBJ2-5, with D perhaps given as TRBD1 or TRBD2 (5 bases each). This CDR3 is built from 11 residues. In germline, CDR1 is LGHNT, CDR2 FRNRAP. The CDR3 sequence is CASGVGETHYF. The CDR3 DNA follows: TGTGCTAGTGGTGTGGGGGAGACCCACTACTTC.

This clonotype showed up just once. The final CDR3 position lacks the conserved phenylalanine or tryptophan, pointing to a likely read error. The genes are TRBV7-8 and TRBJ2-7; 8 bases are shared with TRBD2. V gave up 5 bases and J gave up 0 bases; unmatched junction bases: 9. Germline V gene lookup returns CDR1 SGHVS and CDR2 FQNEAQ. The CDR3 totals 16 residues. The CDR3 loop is CASSPGGGIGSYEQYL. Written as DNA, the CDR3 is TGTGCCAGCAGCCCCGGGGGGGGTATCGGCTCCTACGAGCAGTACCTC.

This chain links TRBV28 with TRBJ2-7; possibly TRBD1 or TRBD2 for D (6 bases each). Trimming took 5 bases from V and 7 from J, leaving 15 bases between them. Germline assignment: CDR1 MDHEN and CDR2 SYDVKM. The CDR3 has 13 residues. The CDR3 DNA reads TGTGCCAGCAGTCTTACGCAGGGGAGGGAGCAGTACTTC. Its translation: CASSLTQGREQYF.